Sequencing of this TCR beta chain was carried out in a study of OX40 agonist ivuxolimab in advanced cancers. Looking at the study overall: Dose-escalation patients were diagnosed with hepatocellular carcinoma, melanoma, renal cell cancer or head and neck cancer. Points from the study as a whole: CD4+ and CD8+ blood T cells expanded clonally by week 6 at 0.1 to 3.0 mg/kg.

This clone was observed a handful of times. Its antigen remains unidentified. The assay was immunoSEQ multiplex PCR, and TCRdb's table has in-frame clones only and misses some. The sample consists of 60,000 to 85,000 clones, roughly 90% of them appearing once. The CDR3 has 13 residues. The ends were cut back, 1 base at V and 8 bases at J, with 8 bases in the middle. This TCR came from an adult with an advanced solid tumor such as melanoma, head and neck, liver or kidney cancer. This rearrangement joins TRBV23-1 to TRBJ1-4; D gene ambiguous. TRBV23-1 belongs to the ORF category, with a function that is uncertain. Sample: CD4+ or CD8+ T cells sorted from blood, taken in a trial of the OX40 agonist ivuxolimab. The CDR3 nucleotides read TGCGCCAGCAGTCAATACCCCGGGGAAAAACTGTTTTTT. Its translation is CASSQYPGEKLFF.